This T cell receptor (beta chain) was obtained from a study of early T cells in non-severe SARS-CoV-2 infection. Across the whole study: Alpha and beta chains were unpaired, from unsorted whole-blood bulk RNA.

cDNA molecules, individually, were tagged with unique molecular identifiers. Using its own MiXCR run on the 5' RACE reads, TCRdb lists one record per CDR3 protein. The sample lists tens of thousands of distinct CDR3 sequences, roughly 6% occurring once. Trimming shortened V by 0 bases and J by 0 bases, and 6 bases separated the two germline ends. Germline CDR1 and CDR2: DFQATT and SNEGSKA (reference sequence). There are 14 residues in the CDR3. This clonotype has ten or more counts. The chain couples TRBV20-1 to TRBJ2-1; D is ambiguous. This clonotype was obtained from an adult who was a healthcare worker with PCR-confirmed SARS-CoV-2 infection or an uninfected control (not recorded which). The sequencing input was whole blood. The CDR3 is CSARDWDSYNEQFF. Here the CDR3 DNA reads TGCAGTGCTAGAGATTGGGACTCCTACAATGAGCAGTTCTTC.